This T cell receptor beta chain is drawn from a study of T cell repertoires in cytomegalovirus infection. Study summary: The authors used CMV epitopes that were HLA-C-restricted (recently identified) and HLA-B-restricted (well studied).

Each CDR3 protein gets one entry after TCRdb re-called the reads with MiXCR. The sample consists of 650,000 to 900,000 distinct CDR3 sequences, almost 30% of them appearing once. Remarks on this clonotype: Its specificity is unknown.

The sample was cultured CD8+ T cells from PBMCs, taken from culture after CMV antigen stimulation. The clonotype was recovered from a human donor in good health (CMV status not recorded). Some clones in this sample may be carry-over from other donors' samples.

The CDR3: CASSAGQGGQQTQYF. The CDR3 region has the DNA TGTGCCAGCAGCGCTGGACAGGGGGGGCAACAGACCCAGTACTTC. The chain recombines TRBV7-6 with TRBJ2-5; 10 bases map to TRBD1. From germline, CDR1 is SGHVS and CDR2 FNYEAQ. Trimming cost V 5 bases and J 6 bases; bases outside gene matches: 9. The CDR3 loop spans 15 amino acids.